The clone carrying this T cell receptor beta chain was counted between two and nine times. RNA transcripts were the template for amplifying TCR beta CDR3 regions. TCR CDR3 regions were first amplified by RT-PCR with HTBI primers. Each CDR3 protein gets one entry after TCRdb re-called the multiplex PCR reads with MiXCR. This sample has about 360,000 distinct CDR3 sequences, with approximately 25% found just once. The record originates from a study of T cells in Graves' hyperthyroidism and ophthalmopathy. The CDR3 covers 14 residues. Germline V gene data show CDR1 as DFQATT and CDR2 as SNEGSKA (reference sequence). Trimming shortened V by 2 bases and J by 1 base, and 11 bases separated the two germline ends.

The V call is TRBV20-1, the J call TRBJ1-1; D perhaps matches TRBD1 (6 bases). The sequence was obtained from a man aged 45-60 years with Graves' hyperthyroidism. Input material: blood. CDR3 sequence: CSARIGTQNTEAFF. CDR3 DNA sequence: TGCAGTGCTAGAATAGGGACACAGAACACTGAAGCTTTCTTT.